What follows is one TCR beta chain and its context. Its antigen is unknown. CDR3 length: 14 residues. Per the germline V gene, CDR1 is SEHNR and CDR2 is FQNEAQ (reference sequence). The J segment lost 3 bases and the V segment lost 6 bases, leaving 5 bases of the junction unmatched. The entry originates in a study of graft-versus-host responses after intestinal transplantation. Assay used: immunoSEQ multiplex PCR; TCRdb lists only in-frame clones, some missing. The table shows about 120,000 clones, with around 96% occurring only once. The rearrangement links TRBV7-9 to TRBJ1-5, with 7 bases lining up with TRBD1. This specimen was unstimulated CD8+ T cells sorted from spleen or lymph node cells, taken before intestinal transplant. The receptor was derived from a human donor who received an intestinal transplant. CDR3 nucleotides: TGTGCCAGCAGGCAGGGGGGTGCCAATCAGCCCCAGCATTTT. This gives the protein CASRQGGANQPQHF.